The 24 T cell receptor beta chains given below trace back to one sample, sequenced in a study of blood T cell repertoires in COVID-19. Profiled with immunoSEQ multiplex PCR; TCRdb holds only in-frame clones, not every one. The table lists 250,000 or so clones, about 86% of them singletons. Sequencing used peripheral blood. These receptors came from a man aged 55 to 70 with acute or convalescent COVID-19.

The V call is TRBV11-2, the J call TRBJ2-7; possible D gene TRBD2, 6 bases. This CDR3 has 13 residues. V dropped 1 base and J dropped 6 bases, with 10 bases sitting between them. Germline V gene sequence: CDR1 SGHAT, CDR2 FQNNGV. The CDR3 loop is CASSLAEGREQYF. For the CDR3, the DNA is TGTGCCAGCAGCTTAGCGGAGGGACGCGAGCAGTACTTC.

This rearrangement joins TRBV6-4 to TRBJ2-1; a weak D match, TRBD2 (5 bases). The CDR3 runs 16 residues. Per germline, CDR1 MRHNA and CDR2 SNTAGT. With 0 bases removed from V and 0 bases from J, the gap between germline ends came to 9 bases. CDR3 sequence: CASSDSQRSSYNEQFF. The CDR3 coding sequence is TGTGCCAGCAGTGACTCTCAGCGGAGCTCCTACAATGAGCAGTTCTTC.

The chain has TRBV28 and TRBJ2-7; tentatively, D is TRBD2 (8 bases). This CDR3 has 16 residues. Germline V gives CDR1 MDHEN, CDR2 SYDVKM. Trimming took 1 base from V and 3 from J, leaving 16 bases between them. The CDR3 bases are TGTGCCAGCAGTTTATCAGGGGGACTAGAAAACTACGAGCAGTACTTC. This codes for CASSLSGGLENYEQYF.

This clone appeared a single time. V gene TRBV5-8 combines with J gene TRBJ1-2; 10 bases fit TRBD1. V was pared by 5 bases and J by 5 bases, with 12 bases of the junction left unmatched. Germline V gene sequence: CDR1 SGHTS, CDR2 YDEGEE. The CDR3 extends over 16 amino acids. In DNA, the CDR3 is TGTGCCAGCAGTTTGACAGGGGGCGACGGGAGGTATGGCTACACCTTC. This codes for CASSLTGGDGRYGYTF.

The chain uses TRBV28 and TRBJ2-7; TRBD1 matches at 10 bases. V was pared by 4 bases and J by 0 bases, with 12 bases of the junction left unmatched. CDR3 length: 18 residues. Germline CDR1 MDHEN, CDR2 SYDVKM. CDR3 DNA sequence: TGTGCCAGCAGTTGGGATAGACAGGGGGCGCATACCTCCTACGAGCAGTACTTC. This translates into CASSWDRQGAHTSYEQYF.

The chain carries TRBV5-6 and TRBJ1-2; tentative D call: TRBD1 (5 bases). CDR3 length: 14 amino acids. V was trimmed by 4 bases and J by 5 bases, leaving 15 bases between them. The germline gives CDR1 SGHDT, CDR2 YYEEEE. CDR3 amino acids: CASSPPGIRYGYTF. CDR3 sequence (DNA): TGTGCCAGCAGCCCGCCAGGGATACGGTATGGCTACACCTTC.

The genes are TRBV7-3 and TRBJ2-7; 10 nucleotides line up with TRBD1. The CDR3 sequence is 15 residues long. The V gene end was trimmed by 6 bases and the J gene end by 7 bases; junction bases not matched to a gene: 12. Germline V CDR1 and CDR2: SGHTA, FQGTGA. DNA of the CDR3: TGTGCCAGCAGTCTTTTCGGGACAGGGGCTGAAGAGCAGTACTTC. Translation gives CASSLFGTGAEEQYF.

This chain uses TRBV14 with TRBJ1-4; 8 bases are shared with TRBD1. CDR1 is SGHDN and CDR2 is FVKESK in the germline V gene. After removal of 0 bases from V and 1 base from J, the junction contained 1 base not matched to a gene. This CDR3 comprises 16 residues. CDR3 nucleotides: TGTGCCAGCAGCCAAGACAGGGGGCGAACTAATGAAAAACTGTTTTTT. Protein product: CASSQDRGRTNEKLFF.

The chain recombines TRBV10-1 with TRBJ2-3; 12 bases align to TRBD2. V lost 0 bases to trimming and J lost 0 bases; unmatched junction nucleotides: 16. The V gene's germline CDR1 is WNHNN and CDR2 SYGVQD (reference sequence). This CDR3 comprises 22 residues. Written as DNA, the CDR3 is TGCGCCAGCAGTGAGTCTTGTTTTCGGGGGCTAGCGGGAGGGCCTAGCACAGATACGCAGTATTTT. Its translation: CASSESCFRGLAGGPSTDTQYF.

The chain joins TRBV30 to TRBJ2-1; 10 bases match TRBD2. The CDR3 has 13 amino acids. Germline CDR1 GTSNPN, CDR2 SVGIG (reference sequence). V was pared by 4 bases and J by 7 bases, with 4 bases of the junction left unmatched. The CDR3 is CAWKAGGSNEQFF. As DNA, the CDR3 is TGTGCCTGGAAAGCGGGAGGGAGTAATGAGCAGTTCTTC.

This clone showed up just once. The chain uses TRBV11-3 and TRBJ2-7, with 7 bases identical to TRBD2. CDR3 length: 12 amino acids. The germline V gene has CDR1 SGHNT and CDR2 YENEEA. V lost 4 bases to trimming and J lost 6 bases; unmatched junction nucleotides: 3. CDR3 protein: CASSWGGREQYF. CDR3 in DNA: TGTGCCAGCAGCTGGGGAGGGCGCGAGCAGTACTTC.

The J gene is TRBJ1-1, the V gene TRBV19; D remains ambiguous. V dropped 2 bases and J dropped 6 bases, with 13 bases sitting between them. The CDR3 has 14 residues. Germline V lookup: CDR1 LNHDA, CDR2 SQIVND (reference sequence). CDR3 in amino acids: CASSISVSASEAFF. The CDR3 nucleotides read TGTGCCAGTAGTATATCAGTCAGCGCCTCTGAAGCTTTCTTT. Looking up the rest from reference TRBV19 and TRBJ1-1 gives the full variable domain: DGGITQSPKYLFRKEGQNVTLSCEQNLNHDAMYWYRQDPGQGLRLIYYSQIVNDFQKGDIAEGYSVSREKKESFPLTVTSAQKNPTAFYLCASSISVSASEAFFGQGTRLTVV.

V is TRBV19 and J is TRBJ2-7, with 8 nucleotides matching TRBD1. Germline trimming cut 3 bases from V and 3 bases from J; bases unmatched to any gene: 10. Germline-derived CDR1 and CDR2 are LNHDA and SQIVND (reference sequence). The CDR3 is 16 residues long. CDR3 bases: TGTGCCAGTAGTATCCCCGCCCGTACAGGGGGCTACGAGCAGTACTTC. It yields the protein CASSIPARTGGYEQYF.

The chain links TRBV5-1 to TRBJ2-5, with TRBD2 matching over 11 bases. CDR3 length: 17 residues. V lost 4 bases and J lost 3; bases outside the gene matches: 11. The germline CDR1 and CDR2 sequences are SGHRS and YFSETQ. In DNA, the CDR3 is TGCGCCAGCAGCATTGGAACCGGGACTAGCGGAAAAGAGACCCAGTACTTC. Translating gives CASSIGTGTSGKETQYF.

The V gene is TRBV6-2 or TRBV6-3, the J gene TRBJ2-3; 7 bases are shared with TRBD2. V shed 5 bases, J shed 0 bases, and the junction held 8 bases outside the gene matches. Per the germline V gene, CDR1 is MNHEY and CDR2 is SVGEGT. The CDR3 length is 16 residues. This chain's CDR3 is CASSPFSGRSTDTQYF. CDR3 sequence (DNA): TGTGCCAGCAGTCCGTTTTCCGGGAGGAGCACAGATACGCAGTATTTT.

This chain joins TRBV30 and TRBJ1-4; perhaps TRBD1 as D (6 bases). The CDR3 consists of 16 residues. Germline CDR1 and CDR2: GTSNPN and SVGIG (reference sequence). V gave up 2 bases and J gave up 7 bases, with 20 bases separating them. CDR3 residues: CAWSPRLTGRAEKLFF. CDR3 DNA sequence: TGTGCCTGGAGTCCTCGGTTGACAGGCAGGGCTGAAAAACTGTTTTTT. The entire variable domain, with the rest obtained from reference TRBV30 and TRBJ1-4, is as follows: SQTIHQWPATLVQPVGSPLSLECTVEGTSNPNLYWYRQAAGRGLQLLFYSVGIGQISSEVPQNLSASRPQDRQFILSSKKLLLSDSGFYLCAWSPRLTGRAEKLFFGSGTQLSVL.

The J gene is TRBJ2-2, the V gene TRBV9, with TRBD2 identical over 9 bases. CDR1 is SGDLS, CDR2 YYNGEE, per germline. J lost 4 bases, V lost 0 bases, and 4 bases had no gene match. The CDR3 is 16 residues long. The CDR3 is CASSVAGTSSTGELFF. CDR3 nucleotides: TGTGCCAGCAGCGTAGCCGGGACTAGCAGCACCGGGGAGCTGTTTTTT.

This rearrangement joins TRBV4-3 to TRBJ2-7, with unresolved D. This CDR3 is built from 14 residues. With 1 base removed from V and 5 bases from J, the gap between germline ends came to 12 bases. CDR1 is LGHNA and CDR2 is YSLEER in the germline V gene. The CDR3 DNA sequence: TGCGCCAGCAGCCAAGTTTCCAGGTTAAACGAGCAGTACTTC. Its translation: CASSQVSRLNEQYF.

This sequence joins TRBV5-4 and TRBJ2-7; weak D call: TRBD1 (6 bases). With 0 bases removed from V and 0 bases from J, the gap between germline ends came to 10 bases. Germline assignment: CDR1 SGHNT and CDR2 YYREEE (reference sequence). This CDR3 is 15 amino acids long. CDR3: CASSLGAGASYEQYF. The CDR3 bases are TGTGCCAGCAGCTTGGGTGCAGGGGCCTCCTACGAGCAGTACTTC.

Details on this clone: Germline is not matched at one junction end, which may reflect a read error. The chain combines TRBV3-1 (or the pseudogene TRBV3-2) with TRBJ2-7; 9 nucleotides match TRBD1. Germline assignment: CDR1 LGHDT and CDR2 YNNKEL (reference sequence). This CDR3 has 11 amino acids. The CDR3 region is CASSSWTGVLF. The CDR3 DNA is TGTGCCAGCAGCTCATGGACAGGGGTCCTCTTC.

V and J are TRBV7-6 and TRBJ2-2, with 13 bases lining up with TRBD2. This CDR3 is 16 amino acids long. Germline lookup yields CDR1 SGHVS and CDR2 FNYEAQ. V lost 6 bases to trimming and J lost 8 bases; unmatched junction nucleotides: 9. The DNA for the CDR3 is TGTGCCAGCAGATCAGACACGGGACTAGCGGGAGGGGAGCTGTTTTTT. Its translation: CASRSDTGLAGGELFF.

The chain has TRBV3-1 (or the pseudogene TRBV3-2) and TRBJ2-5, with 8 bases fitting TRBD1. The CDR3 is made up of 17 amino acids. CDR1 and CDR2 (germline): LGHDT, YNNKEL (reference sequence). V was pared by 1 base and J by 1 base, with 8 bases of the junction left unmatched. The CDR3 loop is CASSQGPGQVLQETQYF. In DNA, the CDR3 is TGTGCCAGCAGCCAAGGACCGGGACAGGTTCTCCAAGAGACCCAGTACTTC.

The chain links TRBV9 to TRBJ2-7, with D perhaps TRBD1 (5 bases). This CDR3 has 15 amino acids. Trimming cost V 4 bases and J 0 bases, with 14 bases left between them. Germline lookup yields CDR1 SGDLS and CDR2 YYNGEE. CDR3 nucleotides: TGTGCCAGCAGCTCGACGGACACCTACTCCTACGAGCAGTACTTC. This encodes CASSSTDTYSYEQYF.

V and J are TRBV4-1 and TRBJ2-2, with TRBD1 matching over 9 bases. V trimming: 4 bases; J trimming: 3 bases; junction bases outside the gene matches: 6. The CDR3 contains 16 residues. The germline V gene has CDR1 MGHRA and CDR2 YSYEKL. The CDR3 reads CASSPTGGSYTGELFF. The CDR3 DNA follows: TGCGCCAGCAGCCCAACAGGGGGCTCGTACACCGGGGAGCTGTTTTTT.